These 19 T cell receptor beta chains originate from one sample sequenced in a study of blood T cell repertoires in COVID-19 (TCRdb year 2020). Libraries came from the immunoSEQ multiplex PCR assay. The immuneACCESS repertoire file appears here via TCRdb, limited to in-frame rearrangements. These files lack a portion of the clones; in checked studies, under half of the deficit traces to unresolved V genes, and the cause of the others is not known. For this sample the table gives approximately 27,000 clones, of which approximately 90% were detected only once. Roughly 9.1% of the sample belongs to the ten largest clones. Sequencing input: peripheral blood. The origin of the receptors is a man in his sixties with acute or convalescent COVID-19.

The rearrangement links TRBV6-5 to TRBJ2-5; 11 bases line up with TRBD2. V shed 6 bases and J 5 bases; nucleotides not matched to a gene: 8. CDR1 is MNHEY and CDR2 is SVGAGI in the germline V gene. CDR3 length: 15 amino acids. Here the CDR3 reads CASSPTSGKTETQYF. The CDR3 DNA follows: TGTGCCAGCAGCCCGACTAGCGGGAAAACGGAGACCCAGTACTTC.

The CDR3: CASSLDAGVNSPLHF. CDR3 DNA: TGTGCCAGCAGCTTGGATGCAGGGGTGAATTCACCCCTCCACTTT. The chain carries TRBV5-8 and TRBJ1-6, with D possibly being TRBD1 (6 bases). There are 15 residues in the CDR3. Germline V gene data show CDR1 as SGHTS and CDR2 as YDEGEE. Trimming pared 0 bases from V and 7 bases from J, leaving 11 bases between.

This clone was seen only once. The chain links TRBV7-2 to TRBJ1-4; 8 nucleotides agree with TRBD1. CDR3 length: 15 residues. CDR1 is SGHTA and CDR2 is FQGNSA in the germline V gene. The junction had 10 bases not matched to a gene; V was cut back by 5 bases and J by 8 bases. CDR3 coding DNA: TGTGCCAGCAGCCCACAGGGGGGGGCGGGGGAAAAACTGTTTTTT. Translated, it gives CASSPQGGAGEKLFF.

The chain combines TRBV9 with TRBJ2-2; 11 bases match TRBD1. V was clipped by 4 bases and J by 9 bases; unmatched bases: 8. In germline, CDR1 is SGDLS, CDR2 YYNGEE. The CDR3 totals 15 residues. The CDR3 protein is CASSFGTGGNRELFF. CDR3 nucleotide sequence: TGTGCCAGCAGCTTTGGGACAGGGGGGAACCGGGAGCTGTTTTTT.

In DNA form, the CDR3 reads TGTGCCAGCTCACCAGAGAACAGGGGTTCTGAAGCTTTCTTT. Translation gives CASSPENRGSEAFF. The rearrangement uses TRBV18 and TRBJ1-1; 7 bases match TRBD1. CDR1 KGHSH and CDR2 LQKENI come from the germline V gene. The CDR3 sequence is 14 residues long. Unmatched junction bases numbered 6, after V lost 2 bases and J lost 6 bases.

This clone showed up just once. The chain has TRBV3-1 (or the pseudogene TRBV3-2) and TRBJ2-7, with 7 bases identical to TRBD1. With 3 bases clipped from V and 2 bases from J, the junction kept 10 bases outside the gene matches. The CDR3 is 16 amino acids. Looked up from germline, CDR1 is LGHDT and CDR2 is YNNKEL (reference sequence). The CDR3 loop is CASSHEPGTDTYEQYF. The CDR3 bases are TGTGCCAGCAGCCACGAACCCGGGACAGACACCTACGAGCAGTACTTC.

The J gene is TRBJ1-4, the V gene TRBV6-5; possible D gene TRBD1, 5 bases. Trimming cost V 6 bases and J 8 bases, with 16 bases left between them. CDR3 length: 14 amino acids. Germline-derived CDR1 and CDR2 are MNHEY and SVGAGI. The CDR3 protein is CASRQGSLGEKLFF. In nucleotides, the CDR3 is TGTGCCAGCAGGCAGGGCAGTTTGGGAGAAAAACTGTTTTTT.

The V call is TRBV24-1, the J call TRBJ2-1, with a possible D match to TRBD1 (6 bases). Trimming took off 3 bases at V and 7 bases at J, with 18 bases between the two ends. Looked up from germline, CDR1 is KGHDR and CDR2 is SFDVKD. The CDR3 extends over 16 amino acids. In DNA form, the CDR3 reads TGTGCCACCAGTGATCGTTGGGGGACAACGGGGAATGAGCAGTTCTTC. It specifies CATSDRWGTTGNEQFF.

This chain uses TRBV27 with TRBJ2-1; 7 nucleotides agree with TRBD2. This CDR3 has 15 amino acids. CDR1 and CDR2 from the germline V gene are MNHEY and SMNVEV (reference sequence). V trimming: 3 bases; J trimming: 3 bases; junction bases outside the gene matches: 5. CDR3 sequence (DNA): TGTGCCAGCAGTTTGGAGCGGGGCTTCTACAATGAGCAGTTCTTC. Protein product: CASSLERGFYNEQFF.

The chain carries TRBV7-2 and TRBJ1-3; 8 nucleotides match TRBD1. Trimming cost V 4 bases and J 1 base; bases outside gene matches: 6. The germline CDR1 and CDR2 sequences are SGHTA and FQGNSA. The CDR3 spans 16 residues. The CDR3 sequence: CASSSPGQVSGNTIYF. CDR3 in DNA: TGTGCCAGCAGCTCCCCGGGACAGGTGTCTGGAAACACCATATATTTT. The whole variable domain, remainder taken from reference TRBV7-2 and TRBJ1-3, is GAGVSQSPSNKVTEKGKDVELRCDPISGHTALYWYRQSLGQGLEFLIYFQGNSAPDKSGLPSDRFSAERTGGSVSTLTIQRTQQEDSAVYLCASSSPGQVSGNTIYFGEGSWLTVV.

The chain uses TRBV30 and TRBJ1-3; D ambiguous. V was cut by 0 bases and J by 0 bases, with 12 bases left in between. The CDR3 runs 16 residues. CDR1 is GTSNPN and CDR2 is SVGIG in the germline V gene (reference sequence). CDR3 amino acids: CAWSVSQRSSGNTIYF. The CDR3 region has the DNA TGTGCCTGGAGTGTATCTCAACGGAGCTCTGGAAACACCATATATTTT.

There are a few counts of this clone. CDR3: CAWSLNYEQYF. In nucleotides, the CDR3 is TGTGCCTGGAGTTTAAACTACGAGCAGTACTTC. V and J are TRBV30 and TRBJ2-7; no reliable D call. Per the germline V gene, CDR1 is GTSNPN and CDR2 is SVGIG (reference sequence). This CDR3 contains 11 residues. V lost 2 bases and J lost 3, with 5 bases in between.

The rearrangement uses TRBV2 and TRBJ2-7; maybe TRBD2 (6 bases). Germline V gene sequence: CDR1 SNHLY, CDR2 FYNNEI. The CDR3 has 14 amino acids. Trimming shortened V by 7 bases and J by 1 base, and 14 bases separated the two germline ends. This CDR3 reads CASKNRDSSYEQYF. As DNA, the CDR3 is TGTGCCAGCAAAAACCGGGACTCGTCCTACGAGCAGTACTTC.

This chain links TRBV6-5 with TRBJ2-2; 7 bases are a match to TRBD2. Per the germline V gene, CDR1 is MNHEY and CDR2 is SVGAGI. With 6 bases clipped from V and 4 bases from J, the junction kept 8 bases outside the gene matches. CDR3 length equals 15 residues. The CDR3 loop reads CASSLGGRPTGELFF. CDR3 coding DNA: TGTGCCAGCAGCCTGGGGGGGAGACCCACCGGGGAGCTGTTTTTT.

CDR3 DNA: TGTGCCAGCAGCTTAGTGGCAGGGGGCTCCTATAATTCACCCCTCCACTTT. It yields the protein CASSLVAGGSYNSPLHF. The genes are TRBV7-8 and TRBJ1-6, with 7 positions matching TRBD1. This CDR3 is 17 amino acids long. After removal of 1 base from V and 0 bases from J, the junction contained 3 bases not matched to a gene. Germline-derived CDR1 and CDR2 are SGHVS and FQNEAQ.

The chain is built from TRBV15 and TRBJ2-2; 11 bases agree with TRBD1. The CDR3 has 15 residues. The trim removed 3 bases at V and 6 bases at J, leaving 3 bases unmatched. From germline, CDR1 is LNHNV and CDR2 YYDKDF (reference sequence). CDR3 sequence: CATSRGQGDAGELFF. As DNA, the CDR3 is TGTGCCACCAGCAGGGGACAGGGGGACGCCGGGGAGCTGTTTTTT.

This chain uses TRBV30 with TRBJ1-4, with 12 bases matching TRBD1. V dropped 2 bases and J dropped 3; count of bases not matched to a gene: 10. The CDR3 spans 18 residues. Germline CDR1 is GTSNPN and CDR2 is SVGIG (reference sequence). CDR3 coding DNA: TGTGCCTGGAGTTGGGACAGGGGGCGCCTCTTGTCTAATGAAAAACTGTTTTTT. Its translation is CAWSWDRGRLLSNEKLFF.

The chain couples TRBV28 to TRBJ1-2; D may be TRBD1 (5 bases). The CDR3 contains 14 residues. V was cut by 8 bases and J by 5 bases, with 18 bases left in between. Germline V gene lookup returns CDR1 MDHEN and CDR2 SYDVKM. The CDR3 sequence: CASLTGWGGYGYTF. Here the CDR3 DNA reads TGTGCCAGCCTCACAGGTTGGGGAGGATATGGCTACACCTTC.

V and J are TRBV15 and TRBJ2-5; TRBD1 aligns across 9 bases. Trimming at V came to 6 bases and at J to 7 bases, leaving 12 bases not matched to a gene. Germline V gene lookup returns CDR1 LNHNV and CDR2 YYDKDF (reference sequence). The CDR3 contains 15 residues. The CDR3 DNA is TGTGCCACCAGAACAGAGGGACTGGGACAGGGGACCCAGTACTTC. Protein product: CATRTEGLGQGTQYF.